This passage covers 10 T cell receptor beta chains from one sample sequenced in a study of cytomegalovirus exposure and HLA in healthy donors (dated by TCRdb to the late 2010s). Library preparation used the immunoSEQ multiplex PCR assay. For the multiplex PCR, a mixture combining 60 forward primers for TCR Vbeta segments and 13 reverse primers for TCR Jbeta segments was used. The immuneACCESS repertoire file appears here via TCRdb, limited to in-frame rearrangements. These files lack a portion of the clones; in checked studies, under half of the deficit traces to unresolved V genes, and the cause of the others is not known. This sample is represented by about 120,000 clones; roughly 80% of them were singletons. Of the sample, less than 3.5% is held by the ten largest clones. The sample taken for sequencing was PBMCs. The receptor set was obtained from a female donor in good health and CMV-seronegative.

The rearrangement joins TRBV27 to TRBJ2-1, with D possibly TRBD1 on 5 matching bases. V lost 8 bases to trimming and J lost 7 bases, with 9 bases between them. Germline-derived CDR1 and CDR2 are MNHEY and SMNVEV (reference sequence). This CDR3 is 11 amino acids long. Here the CDR3 DNA reads TGTGCCAGCTTCCAGGGAAATGAGCAGTTCTTC. Translation: CASFQGNEQFF.

The V and J genes are TRBV30 and TRBJ1-6, with 7 positions matching TRBD1. Germline V gene sequence: CDR1 GTSNPN, CDR2 SVGIG (reference sequence). V lost 4 bases and J lost 9; bases outside the gene matches: 9. The CDR3 contains 14 residues. CDR3 sequence (DNA): TGTGCCTGGACGTTACGGGACAGTAGTTCACCCCTCCACTTT. Its translation: CAWTLRDSSSPLHF.

The V gene is TRBV5-1, the J gene TRBJ2-7, with TRBD1 identical over 7 bases. Germline V lookup: CDR1 SGHRS, CDR2 YFSETQ. The CDR3 covers 13 residues. The junction had 6 bases not matched to a gene; V was cut back by 4 bases and J by 5 bases. In DNA form, the CDR3 reads TGCGCCAGCAGCACCGGGACAGTCAACGAGCAGTACTTC. Translated: CASSTGTVNEQYF.

V gene TRBV5-6 combines with J gene TRBJ2-7; 7 bases agree with TRBD2. Germline trimming cut 6 bases from V and 1 base from J; bases unmatched to any gene: 1. This CDR3 spans 12 amino acids. The germline CDR1 and CDR2 sequences are SGHDT and YYEEEE. CDR3 sequence reads: CASNGGSYEQYF. As DNA, the CDR3 is TGTGCCAGCAACGGGGGGTCCTACGAGCAGTACTTC.

The rearrangement links TRBV19 to TRBJ1-2, with D tentatively TRBD1 (6 bases). The V and J ends lost 4 bases and 3 bases respectively, with 9 bases between them. The CDR3 runs 13 residues. Per the germline V gene, CDR1 is LNHDA and CDR2 is SQIVND (reference sequence). CDR3 in DNA: TGTGCCAGTAGTAACAGGGACGACTATGGCTACACCTTC. Translating it yields CASSNRDDYGYTF.

On this clone itself: The same CDR3 can be traced to other DNA sequences in this sample. This chain joins TRBV5-1 and TRBJ1-1; 8 bases line up with TRBD1. The J segment lost 5 bases and the V segment lost 7 bases, leaving 10 bases of the junction unmatched. Germline CDR1 is SGHRS and CDR2 is YFSETQ. This CDR3 is built from 14 residues. This CDR3 is CASRRQGSGTEAFF. The DNA for the CDR3 is TGCGCCAGCCGAAGACAGGGGTCGGGTACTGAAGCTTTCTTT.

The V call is TRBV11-2, the J call TRBJ2-7, with D tentatively TRBD2 (5 bases). Trimming pared 0 bases from V and 3 bases from J, leaving 12 bases between. CDR3 size: 15 residues. CDR1 and CDR2 (germline): SGHAT, FQNNGV. The CDR3 coding sequence is TGTGCCAGCAGCTTAGATCCAGCTAGCAGCTACGAGCAGTACTTC. Translation: CASSLDPASSYEQYF.

J is TRBJ2-3 and V is TRBV6-1; maybe TRBD2 (6 bases). V dropped 7 bases and J dropped 6 bases, with 8 bases sitting between them. Germline V lookup: CDR1 MNHNS, CDR2 SASEGT. This CDR3 is 11 amino acids long. CDR3 amino acids: CASNREDTQYF. The CDR3 nucleotides are TGTGCCAGCAACCGGGAGGATACGCAGTATTTT.

V gene TRBV6-5 combines with J gene TRBJ2-1, with TRBD2 matching over 10 bases. This CDR3 has 15 amino acids. The trim removed 4 bases at V and 4 bases at J, leaving 4 bases unmatched. In germline, CDR1 is MNHEY, CDR2 SVGAGI. The CDR3 loop reads CASSSNSGGYNEQFF. The CDR3, as DNA: TGTGCCAGCAGTTCTAATAGCGGGGGGTACAATGAGCAGTTCTTC.

The rearrangement joins TRBV6-5 to TRBJ1-4; D may be TRBD1 (6 bases). V lost 1 base to trimming and J lost 5 bases, with 11 bases between them. The CDR3 spans 15 residues. CDR1 is MNHEY, CDR2 SVGAGI, per germline. Here the CDR3 reads CASSYLGRGNEKLFF. The CDR3 DNA is TGTGCCAGCAGTTACTTAGGCAGGGGAAATGAAAAACTGTTTTTT.